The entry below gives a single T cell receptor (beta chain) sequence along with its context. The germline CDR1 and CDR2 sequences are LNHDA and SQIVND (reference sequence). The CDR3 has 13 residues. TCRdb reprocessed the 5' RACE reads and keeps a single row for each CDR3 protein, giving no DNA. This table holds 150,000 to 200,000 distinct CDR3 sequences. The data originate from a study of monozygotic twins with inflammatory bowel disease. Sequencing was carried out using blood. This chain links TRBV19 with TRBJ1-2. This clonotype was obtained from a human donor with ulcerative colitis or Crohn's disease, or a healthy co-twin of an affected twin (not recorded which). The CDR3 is CASSGRQLYGYTF. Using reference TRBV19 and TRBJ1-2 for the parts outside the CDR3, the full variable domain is DGGITQSPKYLFRKEGQNVTLSCEQNLNHDAMYWYRQDPGQGLRLIYYSQIVNDFQKGDIAEGYSVSREKKESFPLTVTSAQKNPTAFYLCASSGRQLYGYTFGSGTRLTVV.